This T cell receptor beta chain was recovered during a study of T cells in Graves' hyperthyroidism and ophthalmopathy. This clonotype was recorded many times. No antigen is known for it. Uncontrolled infection, other autoimmune disease, pregnancy and lactation each barred patients from inclusion. On the basis of clinical symptoms, serum thyroxine and TRAb, thyroid ultrasound and orbital computed tomography, diagnoses were made. Researchers took RNA transcripts and amplified the TCR beta CDR3 regions from them. First-round RT-PCR of the TCR CDR3 relied on the HTBI primer set. One entry per CDR3 protein, called by TCRdb with MiXCR from the multiplex PCR reads. Counted here are 150,000 to 200,000 distinct CDR3 sequences, about 9% occurring once; the ten biggest clones make up approximately 20%. This CDR3 region has 14 residues. Trimming cost V 6 bases and J 1 base, with 12 bases left between them. Germline V gene sequence: CDR1 SNHLY, CDR2 FYNNEI.

Study outcomes and limitations: Most clonotypes expanded in thyroid above 0.001 were likewise present in blood.

The rearrangement links TRBV2 to TRBJ1-2, with D perhaps TRBD1 (5 bases). The receptor comes from a woman aged 18-29 years with Graves' hyperthyroidism that later progressed to Graves' ophthalmopathy. Sequences were obtained from blood. The CDR3 reads CASRQGRNNYGYTF. The CDR3 DNA reads as TGTGCCAGCAGGCAGGGCAGAAATAACTATGGCTACACCTTC.